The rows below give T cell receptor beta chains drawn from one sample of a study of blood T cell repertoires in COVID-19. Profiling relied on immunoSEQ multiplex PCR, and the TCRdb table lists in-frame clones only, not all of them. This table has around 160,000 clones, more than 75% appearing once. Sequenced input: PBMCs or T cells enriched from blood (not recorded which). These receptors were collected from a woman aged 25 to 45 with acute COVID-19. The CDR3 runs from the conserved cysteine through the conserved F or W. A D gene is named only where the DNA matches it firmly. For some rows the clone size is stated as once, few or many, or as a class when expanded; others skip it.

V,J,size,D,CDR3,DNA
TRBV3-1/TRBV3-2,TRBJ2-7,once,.,CASSLLSGEQYF,TGTGCCAGCAGCCTCCTCTCCGGCGAGCAGTACTTC
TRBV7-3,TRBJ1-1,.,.,CASSLTSGNTEAFF,TGTGCCAGCAGCTTAACTTCGGGGAACACTGAAGCTTTCTTT
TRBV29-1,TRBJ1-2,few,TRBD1,CSVDRTGVYGYTF,TGCAGCGTTGATAGGACAGGGGTCTATGGCTACACCTTC
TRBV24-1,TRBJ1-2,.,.,CATSGQEGGYTF,TGTGCCACCAGTGGACAGGAAGGTGGCTACACCTTC
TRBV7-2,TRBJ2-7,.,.,CASSFAHDVQIGYEQYF,TGTGCCAGCAGCTTCGCACATGACGTACAGATCGGCTACGAGCAGTACTTC
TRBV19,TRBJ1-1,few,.,CASKRDLTGDLEAFF,TGTGCCAGTAAAAGGGATCTGACAGGCGACTTGGAAGCTTTCTTT
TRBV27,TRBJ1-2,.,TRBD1,CASSLLGGAVGYTF,TGTGCCAGCAGTTTACTAGGGGGCGCGGTTGGCTACACCTTC
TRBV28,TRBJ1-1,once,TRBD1,CASSLQGAAEAFF,TGTGCCAGCAGTCTCCAGGGGGCCGCTGAAGCTTTCTTT
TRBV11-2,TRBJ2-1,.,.,CASSERGGVYNEQFF,TGTGCCAGCAGTGAGAGGGGCGGGGTTTACAATGAGCAGTTCTTC
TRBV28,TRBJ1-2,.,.,CASSLRDRGGYTF,TGTGCCAGCAGTTTACGCGATAGGGGCGGCTACACCTTC
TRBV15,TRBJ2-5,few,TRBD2,CATSGKWTSGRIETQYF,TGTGCCACCAGCGGGAAATGGACTAGCGGGAGAATAGAGACCCAGTACTTC
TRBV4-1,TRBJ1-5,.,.,CASSQEGGALSQPQHF,TGCGCCAGCAGCCAAGAAGGGGGGGCGCTTAGTCAGCCCCAGCATTTT
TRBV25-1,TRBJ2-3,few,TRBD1,CASSESGDRGREDTQYF,TGTGCCAGCAGTGAAAGTGGGGACAGGGGGCGAGAAGATACGCAGTATTTT
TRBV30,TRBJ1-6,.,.,CAWSVGPSGGYSPLHF,TGTGCCTGGAGTGTAGGTCCCTCGGGGGGCTACTCACCCCTCCACTTT
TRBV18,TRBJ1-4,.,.,CASSPLVGLDEKLFF,TGTGCCAGCTCACCACTGGTGGGACTTGATGAAAAACTGTTTTTT
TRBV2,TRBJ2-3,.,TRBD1,CASSGGTGGLTQYF,TGTGCCAGCAGTGGGGGGACAGGGGGGCTTACGCAGTATTTT
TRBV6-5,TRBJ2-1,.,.,CASSRDPKDNEQFF,TGTGCCAGCAGCAGGGATCCTAAGGACAATGAGCAGTTCTTC
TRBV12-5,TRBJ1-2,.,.,CASGLTGSINGYTF,TGTGCTAGTGGTTTGACAGGGTCTATTAATGGCTACACCTTC
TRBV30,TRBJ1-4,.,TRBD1,CAWNPDRATTNEKLFF,TGTGCCTGGAACCCCGACAGGGCTACAACTAATGAAAAACTGTTTTTT
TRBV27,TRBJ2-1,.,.,CATELGANEQFF,TGTGCCACCGAGCTGGGGGCCAATGAGCAGTTCTTC
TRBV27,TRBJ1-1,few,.,CASSPTSYRVGEAFF,TGTGCCAGCAGTCCCACCTCTTACAGGGTCGGTGAAGCTTTCTTT
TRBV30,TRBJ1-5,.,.,CAWSVAGDQPQHF,TGTGCCTGGAGTGTAGCGGGAGATCAGCCCCAGCATTTT
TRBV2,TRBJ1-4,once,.,CASSDGQRAPNEKLFF,TGTGCCAGCAGTGACGGGCAGAGGGCCCCTAATGAAAAACTGTTTTTT
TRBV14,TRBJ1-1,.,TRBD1,CASSRLAGGRIDTEAFF,TGTGCCAGCAGCCGACTCGCAGGGGGCAGAATTGACACTGAAGCTTTCTTT
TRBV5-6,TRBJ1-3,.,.,CASSLGAGGSGNTIYF,TGTGCCAGCAGTTTGGGCGCGGGTGGCTCTGGAAACACCATATATTTT
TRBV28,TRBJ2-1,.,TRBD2,CASSLYGLAGVSYEQFF,TGTGCCAGCAGTTTGTATGGACTAGCGGGAGTTAGCTATGAGCAGTTCTTC
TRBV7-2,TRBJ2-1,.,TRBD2,CASSRRTSGSYEQFF,TGTGCCAGCAGCAGACGGACTAGCGGGAGCTATGAGCAGTTCTTC
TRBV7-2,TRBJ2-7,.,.,CASSLGQGGYEQYF,TGTGCCAGCAGCTTAGGTCAGGGGGGATACGAGCAGTACTTC
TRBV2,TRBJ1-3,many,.,CASDRQVSGTIYF,TGTGCCAGCGATAGACAGGTTTCAGGCACCATATATTTT
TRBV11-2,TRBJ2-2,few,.,CASSFIGGDTGELFF,TGTGCCAGCAGCTTTATAGGGGGAGACACCGGGGAGCTGTTTTTT
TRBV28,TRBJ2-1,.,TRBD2,CASSIAGSYNEQFF,TGTGCCAGCTCTATAGCGGGCTCCTACAATGAGCAGTTCTTC
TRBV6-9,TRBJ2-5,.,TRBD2,CASSSRLAGALWETQYF,TGTGCCAGCAGTTCCAGACTAGCGGGAGCCCTTTGGGAGACCCAGTACTTC
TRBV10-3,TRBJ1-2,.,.,CAIRGDRSLFGGYTF,TGTGCCATCAGGGGCGACAGATCTCTATTCGGTGGCTACACCTTC
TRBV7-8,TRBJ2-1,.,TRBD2,CASSYWTSGSFNEQFF,TGTGCCAGCAGCTACTGGACTAGCGGGAGTTTTAATGAGCAGTTCTTC
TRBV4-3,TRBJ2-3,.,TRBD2,CASSQTSADHDTQYF,TGCGCCAGCAGCCAGACTAGCGCAGACCACGATACGCAGTATTTT
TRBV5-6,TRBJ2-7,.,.,CASSWTTGAYEQYF,TGTGCCAGCAGCTGGACTACTGGGGCTTACGAGCAGTACTTC
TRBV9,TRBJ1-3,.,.,CASAGGSAGNTIYF,TGTGCCAGTGCGGGGGGCTCGGCTGGAAACACCATATATTTT
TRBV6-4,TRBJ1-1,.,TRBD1,CASSPRGTGGSEAFF,TGTGCCAGCAGTCCTCGGGGGACAGGGGGCTCTGAAGCTTTCTTT
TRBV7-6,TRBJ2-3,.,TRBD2,CASSLGPTSGTDTQYF,TGTGCCAGCAGCTTAGGCCCCACTAGCGGCACAGATACGCAGTATTTT
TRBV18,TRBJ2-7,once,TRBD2,CASSPTSGRSSYEQYF,TGTGCCAGCTCACCTACTAGCGGGAGATCGTCCTACGAGCAGTACTTC
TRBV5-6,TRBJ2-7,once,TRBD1,CASSATGTGGNEQYF,TGTGCCAGCAGCGCAACCGGGACAGGGGGCAACGAGCAGTACTTC
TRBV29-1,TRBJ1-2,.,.,CSVPSGSSEYGYTF,TGCAGCGTCCCCAGCGGCAGTTCGGAATATGGCTACACCTTC
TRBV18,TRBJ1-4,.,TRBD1,CASSPSLGQEPEKLFF,TGTGCCAGCTCACCCTCGTTAGGACAGGAGCCTGAAAAACTGTTTTTT
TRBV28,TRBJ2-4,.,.,CASSFPAVSGLIQYF,TGTGCCAGCAGTTTCCCCGCTGTTAGCGGATTGATTCAGTACTTC
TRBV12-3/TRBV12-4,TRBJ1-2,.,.,CASGTTAGYTF,TGTGCCAGCGGGACAACAGCCGGCTACACCTTC
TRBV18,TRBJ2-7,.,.,CASSPLGQGYEQYF,TGTGCCAGCTCCCCACTGGGGCAGGGGTACGAGCAGTACTTC
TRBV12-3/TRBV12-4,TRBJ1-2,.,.,CASSPASYGYTF,TGTGCCAGCAGTCCCGCCAGCTATGGCTACACCTTC
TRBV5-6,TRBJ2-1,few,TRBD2,CASSPGLAAYNEQFF,TGTGCCAGCAGCCCCGGACTAGCTGCCTACAATGAGCAGTTCTTC
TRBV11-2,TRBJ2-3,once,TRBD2,CASSRTRTSGSTDTQYF,TGTGCCAGCAGCCGAACCCGGACTAGCGGGAGCACAGATACGCAGTATTTT
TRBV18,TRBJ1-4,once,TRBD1,CASSPGTGFNEKLFF,TGTGCCAGCTCACCCGGGACAGGGTTTAATGAAAAACTGTTTTTT
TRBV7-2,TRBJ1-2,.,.,CASSRDSLQGYTF,TGTGCCAGCAGCCGAGACAGCCTGCAGGGCTACACCTTC
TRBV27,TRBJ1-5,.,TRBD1,CASSPADRGSNQPQHF,TGTGCCAGCAGTCCGGCCGACAGGGGTAGCAATCAGCCCCAGCATTTT
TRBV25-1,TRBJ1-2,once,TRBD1,CASSEDEGAGYGYTF,TGTGCCAGCAGTGAGGATGAGGGGGCAGGCTATGGCTACACCTTC
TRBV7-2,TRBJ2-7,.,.,CASSLGYSYEQYF,TGTGCCAGCAGCTTAGGATACAGTTACGAGCAGTACTTC